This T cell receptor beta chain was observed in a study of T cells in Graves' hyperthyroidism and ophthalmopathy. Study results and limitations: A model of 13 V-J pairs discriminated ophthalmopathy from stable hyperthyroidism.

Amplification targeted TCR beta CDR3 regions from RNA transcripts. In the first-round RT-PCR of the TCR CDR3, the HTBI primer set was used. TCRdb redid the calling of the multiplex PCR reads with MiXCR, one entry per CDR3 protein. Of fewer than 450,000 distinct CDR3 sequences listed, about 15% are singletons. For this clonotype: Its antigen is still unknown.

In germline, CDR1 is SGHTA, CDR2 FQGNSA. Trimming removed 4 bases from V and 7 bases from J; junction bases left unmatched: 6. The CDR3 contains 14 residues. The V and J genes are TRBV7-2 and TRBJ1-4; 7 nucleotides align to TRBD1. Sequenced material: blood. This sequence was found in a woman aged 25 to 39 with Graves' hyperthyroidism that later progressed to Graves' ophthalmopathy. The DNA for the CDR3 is TGTGCCAGCAGCTCGACAGGGTGGAGTGAAAAACTGTTTTTT. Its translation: CASSSTGWSEKLFF.